This T cell receptor beta chain comes out of a study of blood T cell repertoires in COVID-19. Produced via immunoSEQ multiplex PCR; TCRdb's table is partial and in-frame only. The table lists 60,000 or so clones, roughly two thirds of them singletons. Sequenced input: PBMCs or T cells enriched from blood (not recorded which). This TCR was recovered from a woman aged 55-69 years who had been exposed to COVID-19.

The CDR3 region is CAISESGGLDGYTF. The CDR3 nucleotides read TGTGCCATCAGTGAGTCTGGGGGCCTGGATGGCTACACCTTC. This chain joins TRBV10-3 and TRBJ1-2; possible D gene TRBD1, 6 bases. CDR1 ENHRY and CDR2 SYGVKD come from the germline V gene. This CDR3 is built from 14 residues. V was clipped by 0 bases and J by 6 bases, with 11 bases between them.